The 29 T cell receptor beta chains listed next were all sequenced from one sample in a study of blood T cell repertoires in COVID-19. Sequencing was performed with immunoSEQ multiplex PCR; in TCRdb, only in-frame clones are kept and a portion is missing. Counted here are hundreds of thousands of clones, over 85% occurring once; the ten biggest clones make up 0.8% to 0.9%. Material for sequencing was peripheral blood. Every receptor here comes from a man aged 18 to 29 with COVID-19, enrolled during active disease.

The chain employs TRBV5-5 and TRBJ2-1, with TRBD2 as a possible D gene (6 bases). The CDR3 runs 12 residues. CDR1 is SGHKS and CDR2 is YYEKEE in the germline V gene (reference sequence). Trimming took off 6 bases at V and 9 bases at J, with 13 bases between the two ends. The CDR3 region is CASNPHSGEQFF. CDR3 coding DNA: TGTGCCAGCAACCCCCATAGCGGTGAGCAGTTCTTC. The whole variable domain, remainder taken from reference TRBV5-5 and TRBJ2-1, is DAGVTQSPTHLIKTRGQQVTLRCSPISGHKSVSWYQQVLGQGPQFIFQYYEKEERGRGNFPDRFSARQFPNYSSELNVNALLLGDSALYLCASNPHSGEQFFGPGTRLTVL.

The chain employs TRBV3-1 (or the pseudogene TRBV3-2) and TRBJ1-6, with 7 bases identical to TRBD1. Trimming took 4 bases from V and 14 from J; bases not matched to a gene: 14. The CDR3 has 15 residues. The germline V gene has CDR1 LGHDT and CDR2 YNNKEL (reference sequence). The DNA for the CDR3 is TGTGCCAGCAGCCCCGGGACAGCTAACTCCGGGTCCCTCCACTTT. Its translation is CASSPGTANSGSLHF.

The CDR3: CASLRPGGGEQFF. CDR3 coding DNA: TGTGCCAGCCTCCGCCCGGGAGGGGGTGAGCAGTTCTTC. The chain carries TRBV6-5 and TRBJ2-1; 8 bases align to TRBD2. CDR3 length equals 13 residues. Germline values: CDR1 MNHEY, CDR2 SVGAGI. V shed 8 bases, J shed 9 bases, and the junction held 9 bases outside the gene matches.

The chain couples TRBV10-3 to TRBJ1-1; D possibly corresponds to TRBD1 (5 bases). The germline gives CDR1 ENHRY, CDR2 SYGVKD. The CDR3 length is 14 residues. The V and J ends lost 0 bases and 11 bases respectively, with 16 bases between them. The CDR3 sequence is CAISESGTGRGAFF. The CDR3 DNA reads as TGTGCCATCAGTGAGTCAGGTACGGGGAGGGGTGCTTTCTTT.

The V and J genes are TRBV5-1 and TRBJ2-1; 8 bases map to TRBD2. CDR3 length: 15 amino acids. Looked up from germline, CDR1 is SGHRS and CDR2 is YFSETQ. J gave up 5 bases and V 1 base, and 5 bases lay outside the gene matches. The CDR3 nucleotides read TGCGCCAGCAGCTTGTTAGCGGGACCCGACAATGAGCAGTTCTTC. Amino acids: CASSLLAGPDNEQFF.

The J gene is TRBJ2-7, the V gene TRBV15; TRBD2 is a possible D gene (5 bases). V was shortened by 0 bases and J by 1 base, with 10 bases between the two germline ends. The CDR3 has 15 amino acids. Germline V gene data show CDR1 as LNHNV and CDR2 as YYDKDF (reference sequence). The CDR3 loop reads CATSRDTSGSYEQYF. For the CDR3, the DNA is TGTGCCACCAGCAGAGATACGAGCGGTTCCTACGAGCAGTACTTC.

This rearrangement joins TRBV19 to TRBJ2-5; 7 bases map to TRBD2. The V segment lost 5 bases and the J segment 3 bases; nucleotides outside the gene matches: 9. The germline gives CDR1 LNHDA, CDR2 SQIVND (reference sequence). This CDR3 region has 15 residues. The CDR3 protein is CASSALSGMKETQYF. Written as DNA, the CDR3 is TGTGCCAGTAGTGCCCTGAGCGGGATGAAAGAGACCCAGTACTTC.

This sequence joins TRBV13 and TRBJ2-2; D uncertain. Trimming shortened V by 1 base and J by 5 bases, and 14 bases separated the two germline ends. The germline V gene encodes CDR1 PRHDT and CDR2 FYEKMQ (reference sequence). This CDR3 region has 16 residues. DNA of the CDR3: TGTGCCAGCAGCTTAGCCGCTTTAAGAACAACCGGGGAGCTGTTTTTT. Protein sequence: CASSLAALRTTGELFF.

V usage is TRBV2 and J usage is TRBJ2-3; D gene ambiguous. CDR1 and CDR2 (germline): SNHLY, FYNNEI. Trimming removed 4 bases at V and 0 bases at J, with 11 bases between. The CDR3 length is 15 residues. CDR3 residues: CASSGGISSTDTQYF. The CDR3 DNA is TGTGCCAGCAGTGGCGGAATCTCTAGCACAGATACGCAGTATTTT.

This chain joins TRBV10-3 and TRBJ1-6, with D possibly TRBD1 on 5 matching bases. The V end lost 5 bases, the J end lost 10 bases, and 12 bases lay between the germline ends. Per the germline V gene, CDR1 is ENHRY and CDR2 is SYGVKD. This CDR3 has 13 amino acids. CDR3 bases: TGTGCCATCAGTCAGGGTTCTTGGTCACCCCTCCACTTT. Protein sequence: CAISQGSWSPLHF.

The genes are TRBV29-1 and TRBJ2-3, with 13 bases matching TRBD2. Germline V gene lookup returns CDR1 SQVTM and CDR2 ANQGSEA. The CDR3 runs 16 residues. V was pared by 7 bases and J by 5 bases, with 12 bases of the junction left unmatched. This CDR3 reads CSGRLAGGPLGDTQYF. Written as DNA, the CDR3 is TGCAGCGGAAGACTAGCGGGGGGCCCCCTAGGAGATACGCAGTATTTT.

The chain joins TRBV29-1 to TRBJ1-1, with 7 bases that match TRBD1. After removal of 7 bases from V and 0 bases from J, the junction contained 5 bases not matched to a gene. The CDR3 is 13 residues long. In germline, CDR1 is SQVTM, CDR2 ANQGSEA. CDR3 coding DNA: TGCAGCGCCAGACAGGGAGTGAACACTGAAGCTTTCTTT. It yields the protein CSARQGVNTEAFF. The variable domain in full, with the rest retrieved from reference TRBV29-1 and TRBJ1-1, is SAVISQKPSRDICQRGTSLTIQCQVDSQVTMMFWYRQQPGQSLTLIATANQGSEATYESGFVIDKFPISRPNLTFSTLTVSNMSPEDSSIYLCSARQGVNTEAFFGQGTRLTVV.

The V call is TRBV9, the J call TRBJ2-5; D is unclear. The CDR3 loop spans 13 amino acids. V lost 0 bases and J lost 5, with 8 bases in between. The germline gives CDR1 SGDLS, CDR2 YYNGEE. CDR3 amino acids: CASSVDQAETQYF. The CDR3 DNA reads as TGTGCCAGCAGCGTAGACCAGGCTGAGACCCAGTACTTC.

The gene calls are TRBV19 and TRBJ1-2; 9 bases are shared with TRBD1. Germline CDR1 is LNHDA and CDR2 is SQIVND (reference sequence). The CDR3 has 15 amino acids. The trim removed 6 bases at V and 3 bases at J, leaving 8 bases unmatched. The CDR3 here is CASRSGQGGDYGYTF. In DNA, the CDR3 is TGTGCCAGTAGATCGGGACAGGGTGGTGACTATGGCTACACCTTC.

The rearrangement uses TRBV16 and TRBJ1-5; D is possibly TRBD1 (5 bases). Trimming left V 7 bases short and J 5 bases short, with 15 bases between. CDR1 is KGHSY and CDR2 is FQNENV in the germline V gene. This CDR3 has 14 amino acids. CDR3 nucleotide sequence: TGTGCCAGCACCCTACATAAGGGGTATCAGCCCCAGCATTTT. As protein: CASTLHKGYQPQHF.

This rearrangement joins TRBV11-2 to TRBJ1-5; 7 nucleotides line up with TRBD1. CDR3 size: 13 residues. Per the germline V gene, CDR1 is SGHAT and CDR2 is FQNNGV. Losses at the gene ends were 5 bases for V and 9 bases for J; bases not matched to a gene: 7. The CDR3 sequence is CASSRDRSGPQHF. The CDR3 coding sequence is TGTGCCAGCAGCCGGGACAGATCTGGGCCCCAGCATTTT.

The chain's CDR3 is CAHLGADILGYTF. DNA of the CDR3: TGTGCCCATCTTGGGGCAGACATACTCGGCTACACCTTC. The chain uses TRBV2 and TRBJ1-2; D is perhaps TRBD1 (5 bases). CDR3 length: 13 residues. In germline, CDR1 is SNHLY, CDR2 FYNNEI. V was trimmed by 11 bases and J by 8 bases, leaving 21 bases between them.

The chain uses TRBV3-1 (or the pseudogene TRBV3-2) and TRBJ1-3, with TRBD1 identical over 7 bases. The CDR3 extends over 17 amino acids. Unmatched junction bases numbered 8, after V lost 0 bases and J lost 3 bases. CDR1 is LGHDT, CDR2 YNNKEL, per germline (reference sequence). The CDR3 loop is CASSQDSRGLLGNTIYF. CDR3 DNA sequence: TGTGCCAGCAGCCAAGATTCAAGGGGGCTGCTTGGAAACACCATATATTTT.

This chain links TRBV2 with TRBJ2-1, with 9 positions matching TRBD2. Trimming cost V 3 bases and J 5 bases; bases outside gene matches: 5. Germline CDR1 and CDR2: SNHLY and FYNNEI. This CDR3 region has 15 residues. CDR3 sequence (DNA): TGTGCCAGCAGTGAGTCTAGCGGGATCAACAATGAGCAGTTCTTC. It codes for CASSESSGINNEQFF.

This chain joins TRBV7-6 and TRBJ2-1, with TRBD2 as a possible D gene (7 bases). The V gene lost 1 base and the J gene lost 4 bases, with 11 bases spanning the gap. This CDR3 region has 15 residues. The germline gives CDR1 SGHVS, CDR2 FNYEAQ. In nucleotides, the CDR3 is TGTGCCAGCAGCTTAGGTGGGGGGGCATACAATGAGCAGTTCTTC. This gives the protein CASSLGGGAYNEQFF.

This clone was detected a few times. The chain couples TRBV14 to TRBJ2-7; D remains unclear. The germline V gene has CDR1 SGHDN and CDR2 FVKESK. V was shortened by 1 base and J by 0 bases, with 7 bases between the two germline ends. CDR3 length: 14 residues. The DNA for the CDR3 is TGTGCCAGCAGCCAAGGTCAGATCTCCTACGAGCAGTACTTC. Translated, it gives CASSQGQISYEQYF.

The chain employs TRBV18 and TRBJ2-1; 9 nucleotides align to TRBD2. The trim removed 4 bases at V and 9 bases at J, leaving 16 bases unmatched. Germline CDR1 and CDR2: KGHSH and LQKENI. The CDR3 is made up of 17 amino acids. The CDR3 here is CASSQVLTSGRDSEQFF. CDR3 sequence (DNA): TGTGCCAGCTCACAAGTATTGACTAGCGGTCGAGACAGTGAGCAGTTCTTC. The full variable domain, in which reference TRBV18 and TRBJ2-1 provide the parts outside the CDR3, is NAGVMQNPRHLVRRRGQEARLRCSPMKGHSHVYWYRQLPEEGLKFMVYLQKENIIDESGMPKERFSAEFPKEGPSILRIQQVVRGDSAAYFCASSQVLTSGRDSEQFFGPGTRLTVL.

The CDR3, as DNA: TGTGCCAGCAGCTCCGCCGGGACAGCCTCCTACGAGCAGTACTTC. Its translation: CASSSAGTASYEQYF. This chain joins TRBV5-5 and TRBJ2-7; 7 bases match TRBD1. With 3 bases clipped from V and 0 bases from J, the junction kept 6 bases outside the gene matches. CDR1 and CDR2 (germline): SGHKS, YYEKEE (reference sequence). This CDR3 has 15 amino acids.

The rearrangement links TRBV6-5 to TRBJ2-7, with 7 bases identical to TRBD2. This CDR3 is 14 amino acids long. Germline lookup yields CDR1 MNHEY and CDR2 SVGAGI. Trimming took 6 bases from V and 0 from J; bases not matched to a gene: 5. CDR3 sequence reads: CASSRGGDSYEQYF. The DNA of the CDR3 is TGTGCCAGCAGCCGCGGGGGAGACTCCTACGAGCAGTACTTC.

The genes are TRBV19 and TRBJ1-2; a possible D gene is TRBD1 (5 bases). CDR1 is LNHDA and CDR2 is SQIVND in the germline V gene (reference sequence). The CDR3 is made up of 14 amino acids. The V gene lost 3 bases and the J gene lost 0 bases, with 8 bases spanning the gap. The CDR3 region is CASSIAGTNYGYTF. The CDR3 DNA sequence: TGTGCCAGTAGTATCGCAGGGACTAACTATGGCTACACCTTC. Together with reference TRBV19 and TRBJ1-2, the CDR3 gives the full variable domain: DGGITQSPKYLFRKEGQNVTLSCEQNLNHDAMYWYRQDPGQGLRLIYYSQIVNDFQKGDIAEGYSVSREKKESFPLTVTSAQKNPTAFYLCASSIAGTNYGYTFGSGTRLTVV.

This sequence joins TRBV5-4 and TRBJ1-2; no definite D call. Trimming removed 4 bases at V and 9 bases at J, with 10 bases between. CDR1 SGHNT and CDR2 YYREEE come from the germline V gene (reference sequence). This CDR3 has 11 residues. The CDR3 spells CASSITDSYTF. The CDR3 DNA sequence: TGTGCCAGCAGCATCACCGACAGCTACACCTTC.

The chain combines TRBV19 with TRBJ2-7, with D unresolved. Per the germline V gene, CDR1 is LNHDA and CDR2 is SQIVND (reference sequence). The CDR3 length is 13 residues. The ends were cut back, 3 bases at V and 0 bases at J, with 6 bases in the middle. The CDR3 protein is CASSINLSYEQYF. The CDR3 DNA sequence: TGTGCCAGTAGTATTAATCTCTCCTACGAGCAGTACTTC.

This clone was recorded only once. The CDR3 DNA sequence: TGCAGCGTTGGACAGGGTAGTCAGCCCCAGCATTTT. It is translated as CSVGQGSQPQHF. The rearrangement joins TRBV29-1 to TRBJ1-5, with 7 bases aligning to TRBD1. The CDR3 is made up of 12 amino acids. The germline V gene encodes CDR1 SQVTM and CDR2 ANQGSEA. V dropped 4 bases and J dropped 6; count of bases not matched to a gene: 3.

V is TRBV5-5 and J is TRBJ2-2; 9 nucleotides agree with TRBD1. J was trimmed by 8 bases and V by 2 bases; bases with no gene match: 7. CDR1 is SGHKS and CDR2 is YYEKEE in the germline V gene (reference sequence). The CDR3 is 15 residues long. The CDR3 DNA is TGTGCCAGCAGCTTAAGACAGGGGGATTCAGGGGAGCTGTTTTTT. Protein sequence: CASSLRQGDSGELFF.